The sample holds one count of the clone carrying this T cell receptor (beta chain). These data come from a study of cytomegalovirus exposure and HLA in healthy donors. Both 60 Vbeta primers and 13 Jbeta primers went into the PCR. Here immunoSEQ multiplex PCR was the method, and the copy in TCRdb shows in-frame clones only, minus some. Seen here are roughly 63,000 clones, about 75% observed once, and the top ten hold approximately 24%. The CDR3 is made up of 12 amino acids. J lost 7 bases, V lost 1 base, and 4 bases had no gene match. Germline V gene data show CDR1 as SQVTM and CDR2 as ANQGSEA. The V gene is TRBV29-1, the J gene TRBJ2-7; TRBD2 aligns across 7 bases. Input material: PBMCs. This clonotype was obtained from a woman in her thirties or forties in good health and CMV-seropositive. The CDR3, as DNA: TGCAGCGTTGAAGGTTGGGGGGGTGAGCAGTACTTC. Translated, it gives CSVEGWGGEQYF.